This TCR beta chain stems from a study of response to subunit inactivated influenza vaccine. V lost 2 bases and J 1 base, leaving 15 bases between the germline ends. Germline CDR1 reads SGHTA; CDR2 reads FQGNSA. The CDR3 consists of 16 residues. About this clonotype: Its antigen is still unknown.

Using its own MiXCR run on the RT-PCR reads, TCRdb lists one record per CDR3 protein. The data show 650,000 to 700,000 distinct CDR3 sequences, about 15% seen once. Study-wide points: Authors suggested seasonal influenza vaccinations each recruit few new T cells.

The rearrangement links TRBV7-2 to TRBJ2-7; D perhaps matches TRBD1 (6 bases). This TCR derives from a man aged 45-65 years who received an inactivated influenza vaccine. Source: PBMCs from blood, taken about 13 days after vaccination. The CDR3, as DNA: TGTGCCAGCAGCTTAATCCCCAGAGGGGGTTCCTACGAGCAGTACTTC. Protein: CASSLIPRGGSYEQYF.